These 20 T cell receptor beta chains originate from one sample sequenced in a study of Graves' ophthalmopathy and Graves' hyperthyroidism. RNA transcripts served as template for amplifying TCR beta CDR3 sequences. RT-PCR in the first round used HTBI primers; a second-round multiplex PCR followed. TCRdb analysed the multiplex PCR reads with MiXCR anew, one entry per CDR3 protein. The table includes over a million distinct CDR3 sequences, 35% to 40% detected once. Sequences were obtained from peripheral blood or thyroid tissue (not recorded which). These receptors were collected from an adult man with Graves' hyperthyroidism.

This clonotype was recorded a few times. The chain couples TRBV7-2 to TRBJ2-7, with 7 bases lining up with TRBD1. V gave up 5 bases and J gave up 4 bases; unmatched junction bases: 8. The CDR3 covers 14 residues. Germline V lookup: CDR1 SGHTA, CDR2 FQGNSA. Here the CDR3 reads CASSQASQGYEQYF. The CDR3 DNA reads TGTGCCAGCAGCCAGGCCTCACAGGGGTACGAGCAGTACTTC. The variable domain in full, with the rest retrieved from reference TRBV7-2 and TRBJ2-7, is GAGVSQSPSNKVTEKGKDVELRCDPISGHTALYWYRQSLGQGLEFLIYFQGNSAPDKSGLPSDRFSAERTGGSVSTLTIQRTQQEDSAVYLCASSQASQGYEQYFGPGTRLTVT.

This clonotype was seen a few times. The chain joins TRBV11-3 to TRBJ2-2; 7 positions agree with TRBD2. Germline CDR1 reads SGHNT; CDR2 reads YENEEA. V dropped 0 bases and J dropped 3; count of bases not matched to a gene: 7. This CDR3 has 17 amino acids. The CDR3 DNA sequence: TGTGCCAGCAGCTTAGATCTGAGCGGGGTCGACACCGGGGAGCTGTTTTTT. Amino acids: CASSLDLSGVDTGELFF.

Notes on this clonotype: This may come from a read error, since a much larger clone is one base off. The chain uses TRBV11-2 and TRBJ2-2; perhaps TRBD1 as D (5 bases). The CDR3 is made up of 14 amino acids. The V and J ends lost 5 bases and 4 bases respectively, with 11 bases between them. Looked up from germline, CDR1 is SGHAT and CDR2 is FQNNGV. In nucleotides, the CDR3 is TGTGCCAGCAGCCGGTCTCAGGGCACCGGGGAGCTGTTTTTT. This codes for CASSRSQGTGELFF.

The chain's CDR3 is CSINPGENEQYF. CDR3 in DNA: TGCAGCATAAATCCGGGTGAGAACGAGCAGTACTTC. The V call is TRBV29-1, the J call TRBJ2-7; D unclear. Trimming took off 8 bases at V and 5 bases at J, with 16 bases between the two ends. CDR1 SQVTM and CDR2 ANQGSEA come from the germline V gene. There are 12 residues in the CDR3.

This clonotype came up many times. The CDR3 protein is CASSSGQQTQYF. The CDR3 DNA follows: TGTGCCAGCAGTTCGGGACAGCAGACCCAGTACTTC. The rearrangement uses TRBV12-3 or TRBV12-4 and TRBJ2-5; 7 positions match TRBD1. The CDR3 extends over 12 amino acids. J gave up 6 bases and V 4 bases, and 2 bases lay outside the gene matches.

This clonotype was seen more than once but under ten times. V usage is TRBV20-1 and J usage is TRBJ2-2; 14 bases are shared with TRBD2. Trimming cost V 7 bases and J 7 bases; bases outside gene matches: 14. The CDR3 totals 17 residues. Germline V lookup: CDR1 DFQATT, CDR2 SNEGSKA (reference sequence). The CDR3 sequence: CSVSEPGTSGGGGELFF. CDR3 nucleotides: TGCAGTGTCTCTGAACCCGGGACTAGCGGGGGAGGCGGGGAGCTGTTTTTT.

In its sample, this clonotype was seen many times. The chain links TRBV14 to TRBJ2-2; 7 bases align to TRBD1. J was trimmed by 6 bases and V by 4 bases; bases with no gene match: 11. Germline V CDR1 and CDR2: SGHDN, FVKESK. The CDR3 length is 16 residues. Here the CDR3 reads CASSLLDRTSSGELFF. The CDR3 DNA sequence: TGTGCCAGCAGCCTCCTGGACAGGACGAGCTCCGGGGAGCTGTTTTTT.

The J gene is TRBJ1-3, the V gene TRBV2, with D hard to call. The germline gives CDR1 SNHLY, CDR2 FYNNEI. Trimming cost V 3 bases and J 3 bases, with 12 bases left between them. CDR3 length: 15 residues. CDR3 nucleotides: TGTGCCAGCAGTGAGGTCCGGGCTCGTGGAAACACCATATATTTT. As protein: CASSEVRARGNTIYF.

The V and J genes are TRBV7-6 and TRBJ1-4; D unresolved. Germline values: CDR1 SGHVS, CDR2 FNYEAQ. Trimming pared 1 base from V and 13 bases from J, leaving 7 bases between. CDR3 size: 11 residues. As DNA, the CDR3 is TGTGCCAGCAGCTTAGAGGCAGGACTGTTTTTT. Translated: CASSLEAGLFF.

This clonotype was detected many times. V usage is TRBV7-9 and J usage is TRBJ1-4, with a weak D call TRBD1 (5 bases). Trimming removed 1 base from V and 5 bases from J, with 14 bases in between. This CDR3 spans 16 amino acids. Germline V gene data show CDR1 as SEHNR and CDR2 as FQNEAQ (reference sequence). CDR3 nucleotides: TGTGCCAGCAGCTTAGTCCTGAGGGGATCGAATGAAAAACTGTTTTTT. This codes for CASSLVLRGSNEKLFF.

With regard to this clonotype: Since a much larger clone is just one base distant, this may be a read error. The CDR3 sequence is CASSSQFF. In DNA, the CDR3 is TGTGCCAGCAGCTCTCAGTTCTTC. This sequence joins TRBV7-9 and TRBJ2-1; D is unresolved. The CDR3 has 8 amino acids. CDR1 is SEHNR and CDR2 is FQNEAQ in the germline V gene (reference sequence). V lost 4 bases to trimming and J lost 13 bases, with 2 bases between them.

This clonotype occurred once. The chain links TRBV7-8 to TRBJ2-2, with 9 bases identical to TRBD1. V lost 5 bases, J lost 9 bases, and 13 bases stayed unmatched. In germline, CDR1 is SGHVS, CDR2 FQNEAQ. The CDR3 has 16 amino acids. For the CDR3, the DNA is TGTGCCAGCAGCACCCGGACAGGGGTGATTCTACGGGAGCTGTTTTTT. Its translation: CASSTRTGVILRELFF. Filled out from reference TRBV7-8 and TRBJ2-2, the complete variable domain reads GAGVSQSPRYKVAKRGQDVALRCDPISGHVSLFWYQQALGQGPEFLTYFQNEAQLDKSGLPSDRFFAERPEGSVSTLKIQRTQQEDSAVYLCASSTRTGVILRELFFGEGSRLTVL.

Many counts were recorded for this clonotype. V usage is TRBV7-6 and J usage is TRBJ2-2, with 8 positions matching TRBD1. The germline CDR1 and CDR2 sequences are SGHVS and FNYEAQ. The CDR3 consists of 15 residues. Germline trimming cut 5 bases from V and 5 bases from J; bases unmatched to any gene: 7. For the CDR3, the DNA is TGTGCCAGCAGCCTAACAGGGGGGATAACCGGGGAGCTGTTTTTT. It translates to CASSLTGGITGELFF.

Ten or more counts support this clonotype. This chain connects TRBV10-3 to TRBJ1-6; D not resolved. The CDR3 covers 12 residues. Germline values: CDR1 ENHRY, CDR2 SYGVKD. Trimming stripped 2 bases from V and 7 bases from J, with 3 bases between. CDR3 nucleotides: TGTGCCATCAGTGAGGGGAATTCACCCCTCCACTTT. This sequence encodes CAISEGNSPLHF.

The rearrangement uses TRBV7-2 and TRBJ1-6, with a tentative D call TRBD1 (5 bases). Per germline, CDR1 SGHTA and CDR2 FQGNSA. The germline V and J ends were trimmed by 5 bases and 6 bases, with 14 bases remaining between them. This CDR3 has 15 residues. This CDR3 is CASSQQGSGNSPLHF. The CDR3 region has the DNA TGTGCCAGCAGCCAGCAGGGATCGGGTAATTCACCCCTCCACTTT.

This clonotype occurred a few times. The CDR3 loop is CASSPVGQTNSPLHF. In DNA form, the CDR3 reads TGCGCCAGCAGCCCCGTCGGACAGACTAATTCACCCCTCCACTTT. The chain combines TRBV5-1 with TRBJ1-6; D is possibly TRBD1 (6 bases). Germline assignment: CDR1 SGHRS and CDR2 YFSETQ. This CDR3 comprises 15 residues. Deletions cut 4 bases from V and 6 bases from J, with 14 bases between.

This clonotype was seen many times. The gene calls are TRBV20-1 and TRBJ2-6; no definite D call. Germline V gene sequence: CDR1 DFQATT, CDR2 SNEGSKA (reference sequence). Trimming took off 3 bases at V and 0 bases at J, with 6 bases between the two ends. This CDR3 has 14 amino acids. CDR3 sequence (DNA): TGCAGTGCTAGTTCCCTCTCTGGGGCCAACGTCCTGACTTTC. Amino acid sequence: CSASSLSGANVLTF.

This clonotype has a count of ten or more. This chain links TRBV19 with TRBJ1-2; 9 nucleotides agree with TRBD1. The CDR3 has 15 amino acids. After removal of 3 bases from V and 5 bases from J, the junction contained 7 bases not matched to a gene. CDR1 LNHDA and CDR2 SQIVND come from the germline V gene (reference sequence). This CDR3 is CASSIRDRASYGYTF. The DNA for the CDR3 is TGTGCCAGTAGTATCCGGGACAGGGCGTCTTATGGCTACACCTTC.

In this sample, this clonotype turned up a few times. The CDR3 DNA reads as TGTGCCAGCAGGAAACTTTTCTCTCGTAACGAGCAGTACTTC. Translated: CASRKLFSRNEQYF. The V and J genes are TRBV28 and TRBJ2-7, with D unclear. The ends were cut back, 6 bases at V and 5 bases at J, with 17 bases in the middle. The germline V gene has CDR1 MDHEN and CDR2 SYDVKM. This CDR3 spans 14 amino acids. The whole variable domain, remainder taken from reference TRBV28 and TRBJ2-7, is DVKVTQSSRYLVKRTGEKVFLECVQDMDHENMFWYRQDPGLGLRLIYFSYDVKMKEKGDIPEGYSVSREKKERFSLILESASTNQTSMYLCASRKLFSRNEQYFGPGTRLTVT.

This clonotype was seen a handful of times. A read error may produce the germline difference seen at one junction end. This chain joins TRBV12-3 or TRBV12-4 and TRBJ2-7; D unresolved. This CDR3 has 12 residues. DNA of the CDR3: TGTGCCGGCAGTTTATCATCCTACGAGCAGTACTTC. Protein product: CAGSLSSYEQYF.